These 28 T cell receptor beta chains share one sample of origin, sequenced in a study of spatial heterogeneity in lung cancer. Time point here: blood at routine non-recurrence follow-up after resection. A single record per CDR3 protein comes from TCRdb applying MiXCR to the 5' RACE reads. The repertoire holds 45,000 to 50,000 distinct CDR3 sequences, with about an eighth as singletons. This sample comprised PBMCs, obtained at follow-up. Source of these receptors: a male donor with early-stage non-small cell lung cancer.

This clonotype was observed at least ten times. This chain uses TRBV7-2 with TRBJ2-2, with D unclear. Trimming left V 1 base short and J 2 bases short, with 8 bases between. Germline CDR1 SGHTA, CDR2 FQGNSA. The CDR3 loop spans 15 amino acids. CDR3 in DNA: TGTGCCAGCAGCTTAGGACACGTAAACACCGGGGAGCTGTTTTTT. This translates into CASSLGHVNTGELFF.

The sample holds many counts of this clonotype. The rearrangement uses TRBV3-1 and TRBJ2-1; possibly TRBD1 for D (5 bases). CDR3 length: 17 residues. Trimming left V 6 bases short and J 5 bases short, with 23 bases between. The germline CDR1 and CDR2 sequences are LGHDT and YNNKEL (reference sequence). CDR3 protein: CASSFSQGRRVHNEQFF. CDR3 nucleotides: TGTGCCAGCAGTTTCTCTCAGGGCAGAAGGGTTCACAATGAGCAGTTCTTC.

This clonotype was observed a few times. The chain has TRBV6-2 or TRBV6-3 and TRBJ2-3; D remains ambiguous. Germline V gene lookup returns CDR1 MNHEY and CDR2 SVGEGT. V was shortened by 0 bases and J by 2 bases, with 9 bases between the two germline ends. This CDR3 contains 15 residues. The CDR3 protein is CASSYSKDPTDTQYF. Written as DNA, the CDR3 is TGTGCCAGCAGTTACTCGAAGGACCCCACAGATACGCAGTATTTT.

This clonotype showed up many times. V and J are TRBV5-1 and TRBJ2-3; D gene uncertain. This CDR3 region has 14 residues. Trimming took off 0 bases at V and 8 bases at J, with 13 bases between the two ends. Germline values: CDR1 SGHRS, CDR2 YFSETQ. For the CDR3, the DNA is TGCGCCAGCAGCTTGGGTCCTGGAGTTGGTACGCAGTATTTT. Protein product: CASSLGPGVGTQYF.

At least ten counts were recorded for this clonotype. The chain has TRBV19 and TRBJ1-2; D possibly corresponds to TRBD1 (5 bases). CDR1 is LNHDA and CDR2 is SQIVND in the germline V gene (reference sequence). The CDR3 length is 13 residues. The germline V and J ends were trimmed by 2 bases and 5 bases, with 9 bases remaining between them. CDR3 protein: CASSIRPGYGYTF. The CDR3 coding sequence is TGTGCCAGTAGTATAAGGCCAGGGTATGGCTACACCTTC.

There are many counts of this clonotype. The chain joins TRBV7-2 to TRBJ2-1; unclear D gene. CDR1 SGHTA and CDR2 FQGNSA come from the germline V gene. V lost 4 bases and J lost 0, with 13 bases in between. The CDR3 is 16 residues long. This CDR3 reads CASSSTSSSSYNEQFF. The CDR3 nucleotides are TGTGCCAGCAGCTCAACTTCTAGTAGCTCCTACAATGAGCAGTTCTTC. Based on the CDR3 plus reference TRBV7-2 and TRBJ2-1, the full variable domain is GAGVSQSPSNKVTEKGKDVELRCDPISGHTALYWYRQSLGQGLEFLIYFQGNSAPDKSGLPSDRFSAERTGGSVSTLTIQRTQQEDSAVYLCASSSTSSSSYNEQFFGPGTRLTVL.

This clonotype was detected many times. The V and J genes are TRBV6-5 and TRBJ2-6, with TRBD2 as a possible D gene (5 bases). Germline V CDR1 and CDR2: MNHEY, SVGAGI. The CDR3 length is 14 residues. The germline V and J ends were trimmed by 6 bases and 3 bases, with 9 bases remaining between them. CDR3 bases: TGTGCCAGCAGCTTGAGCGGTGGGGCCAACGTCCTGACTTTC. It encodes CASSLSGGANVLTF.

V and J are TRBV14 and TRBJ1-1; D is possibly TRBD1 (6 bases). CDR3 length: 14 amino acids. Deletions cut 5 bases from V and 3 bases from J, with 13 bases between. CDR1 is SGHDN, CDR2 FVKESK, per germline. DNA for the CDR3: TGTGCCAGCAGCTTAAACACAGGGCACACTGAAGCTTTCTTT. This encodes CASSLNTGHTEAFF.

This clonotype has at least ten counts. The rearrangement uses TRBV7-9 and TRBJ1-1, with D perhaps matching TRBD1 (6 bases). The CDR3 is 13 amino acids. Trimming pared 2 bases from V and 8 bases from J, leaving 12 bases between. Germline V gives CDR1 SEHNR, CDR2 FQNEAQ (reference sequence). CDR3 nucleotides: TGTGCCAGCAGCTTATCGGGGGGCGACGAAGCTTTCTTT. Its translation is CASSLSGGDEAFF. Full variable domain (outside the CDR3, taken from reference TRBV7-9 and TRBJ1-1): DTGVSQNPRHKITKRGQNVTFRCDPISEHNRLYWYRQTLGQGPEFLTYFQNEAQLEKSRLLSDRFSAERPKGSFSTLEIQRTEQGDSAMYLCASSLSGGDEAFFGQGTRLTVV.

This clonotype was counted many times. The chain is built from TRBV2 and TRBJ2-6; D is ambiguous. CDR1 and CDR2 (germline): SNHLY, FYNNEI. This CDR3 has 14 residues. V was pared by 3 bases and J by 2 bases, with 5 bases between. CDR3 sequence: CASSETTGANVLTF. The CDR3 region has the DNA TGTGCCAGCAGTGAGACCACTGGGGCCAACGTCCTGACTTTC.

This clonotype was found a few times. J is TRBJ2-1 and V is TRBV10-3, with D perhaps matching TRBD2 (7 bases). V was clipped by 2 bases and J by 8 bases, with 10 bases between them. This CDR3 region has 13 residues. Germline values: CDR1 ENHRY, CDR2 SYGVKD. The CDR3 DNA follows: TGTGCCATCAGTGAGACAGGGAGGGATGAGCAGTTCTTC. It specifies CAISETGRDEQFF.

This clonotype was counted at least ten times. The V call is TRBV20-1, the J call TRBJ2-1; the D gene is possibly TRBD1 (6 bases). Trimming left V 1 base short and J 3 bases short, with 16 bases between. The CDR3 is 16 amino acids. CDR1 is DFQATT and CDR2 is SNEGSKA in the germline V gene (reference sequence). The CDR3 loop is CSARATGFGNYNEQFF. CDR3 nucleotides: TGCAGTGCTAGAGCCACAGGGTTCGGAAACTACAATGAGCAGTTCTTC.

This clonotype was detected ten times or more. The gene calls are TRBV12-3 or TRBV12-4 and TRBJ2-7; no clear D gene. CDR3 size: 11 residues. Trimming removed 4 bases from V and 4 bases from J, with 5 bases in between. This chain's CDR3 is CASSSGYEQYF. The CDR3 DNA sequence: TGTGCCAGCAGTTCCGGGTACGAGCAGTACTTC.

The chain carries TRBV6-6 and TRBJ2-4, with a weak D call TRBD2 (7 bases). The ends were cut back, 0 bases at V and 7 bases at J, with 22 bases in the middle. The CDR3 has 18 amino acids. Germline V gene lookup returns CDR1 MNHNY and CDR2 SVGAGI (reference sequence). CDR3 residues: CASSYSLTGGVALNIQYF. The DNA of the CDR3 is TGTGCCAGCAGTTACTCGCTGACGGGGGGCGTCGCTTTGAACATTCAGTACTTC.

This clonotype occurred many times. V gene TRBV5-1 combines with J gene TRBJ2-2; perhaps TRBD2 as D (5 bases). Germline loops: CDR1 SGHRS, CDR2 YFSETQ. The CDR3 covers 14 residues. V was clipped by 5 bases and J by 4 bases, with 12 bases between them. The CDR3 sequence: CASRTGEGTGELFF. The CDR3 coding sequence is TGCGCCAGCAGGACCGGGGAAGGCACCGGGGAGCTGTTTTTT.

The CDR3 nucleotides are TGCAGTGCTAGAGATCGTCGGACTAGCACAGATACGCAGTATTTT. Its translation is CSARDRRTSTDTQYF. The chain recombines TRBV20-1 with TRBJ2-3, with a possible D match to TRBD2 (5 bases). The V gene's germline CDR1 is DFQATT and CDR2 SNEGSKA (reference sequence). This CDR3 is built from 15 residues. V was pared by 0 bases and J by 0 bases, with 10 bases between.

As regards this clonotype: One junction end does not reproduce the germline sequence, and a read error may be involved. The CDR3 DNA follows: TGCGCCAGCGGCTTGGGCGGGACCTACGAGCAGTACTTC. Translating it yields CASGLGGTYEQYF. V usage is TRBV5-1 and J usage is TRBJ2-7, with a tentative D call TRBD2 (6 bases). The CDR3 totals 13 residues. Germline assignment: CDR1 SGHRS and CDR2 YFSETQ.

This clonotype was seen at least ten times. The chain is built from TRBV11-3 and TRBJ2-2; the D gene is possibly TRBD2 (6 bases). The germline gives CDR1 SGHNT, CDR2 YENEEA. The CDR3 sequence is 15 residues long. V was trimmed by 4 bases and J by 6 bases, leaving 15 bases between them. The CDR3 loop reads CASSSIMAGPGELFF. The CDR3 DNA sequence: TGTGCCAGCAGCTCCATTATGGCGGGGCCCGGGGAGCTGTTTTTT.

This clonotype was recorded at least ten times. The chain links TRBV18 to TRBJ2-5; maybe TRBD1 (6 bases). CDR3 length: 15 amino acids. Deletions cut 2 bases from V and 5 bases from J, with 15 bases between. Per the germline V gene, CDR1 is KGHSH and CDR2 is LQKENI. The DNA for the CDR3 is TGTGCCAGCTCACCAAACCCGCAGGGGTCGGAGACCCAGTACTTC. It codes for CASSPNPQGSETQYF. The full variable domain, its missing parts supplied by reference TRBV18 and TRBJ2-5, is NAGVMQNPRHLVRRRGQEARLRCSPMKGHSHVYWYRQLPEEGLKFMVYLQKENIIDESGMPKERFSAEFPKEGPSILRIQQVVRGDSAAYFCASSPNPQGSETQYFGPGTRLLVL.

The sample holds many counts of this clonotype. This sequence joins TRBV20-1 and TRBJ2-5; no reliable D call. The length of the CDR3 is 11 residues. CDR1 and CDR2 (germline): DFQATT, SNEGSKA (reference sequence). V was trimmed by 5 bases and J by 3 bases, leaving 7 bases between them. The CDR3 reads CSAQTEETQYF. The CDR3 coding sequence is TGCAGTGCTCAGACTGAAGAGACCCAGTACTTC.

V is TRBV4-3 and J is TRBJ2-3; possibly TRBD1 for D (5 bases). The CDR3 consists of 18 residues. Trimming took off 0 bases at V and 4 bases at J, with 20 bases between the two ends. CDR1 and CDR2 from the germline V gene are LGHNA and YSLEER. CDR3 sequence (DNA): TGCGCCAGCAGCCAAGAATATAGGGTCTCCTGGGGCGCAGATACGCAGTATTTT. Amino acid sequence: CASSQEYRVSWGADTQYF.

This clonotype was detected many times. The chain uses TRBV20-1 and TRBJ2-3; tentative D call: TRBD2 (5 bases). Trimming took off 3 bases at V and 1 base at J, with 11 bases between the two ends. This CDR3 spans 14 amino acids. Per the germline V gene, CDR1 is DFQATT and CDR2 is SNEGSKA (reference sequence). CDR3: CSASEGSRTDTQYF. CDR3 DNA sequence: TGCAGTGCTAGCGAGGGCTCTCGCACAGATACGCAGTATTTT.

This clonotype was seen at least ten times. The chain is built from TRBV7-3 and TRBJ2-2, with D uncertain. The CDR3 runs to 12 residues. Germline CDR1 SGHTA, CDR2 FQGTGA. Trimming left V 5 bases short and J 6 bases short, with 7 bases between. The CDR3 region is CASSERSGELFF. CDR3 DNA sequence: TGTGCCAGCAGCGAGCGATCCGGGGAGCTGTTTTTT.

This clonotype came up many times. The chain has TRBV20-1 and TRBJ2-3; D uncertain. The CDR3 runs to 9 residues. V was trimmed by 5 bases and J by 7 bases, leaving 4 bases between them. In germline, CDR1 is DFQATT, CDR2 SNEGSKA (reference sequence). CDR3 region: CSASYTQYF. CDR3 bases: TGCAGTGCTTCCTATACGCAGTATTTT.

This clonotype was picked up many times. The V and J genes are TRBV12-3 or TRBV12-4 and TRBJ1-2; D unclear. This CDR3 has 12 amino acids. Trimming took off 5 bases at V and 6 bases at J, with 10 bases between the two ends. The CDR3, as DNA: TGTGCCAGCAGTGGCTGGAAGGATGGCTACACCTTC. It translates to CASSGWKDGYTF.

The chain carries TRBV5-1 and TRBJ2-7, with TRBD1 matching over 7 bases. CDR3 length: 14 residues. The junction had 6 bases not matched to a gene; V was cut back by 0 bases and J by 6 bases. Per the germline V gene, CDR1 is SGHRS and CDR2 is YFSETQ. The CDR3 sequence: CASSLGGQFIEQYF. The CDR3 region has the DNA TGCGCCAGCAGCTTGGGGGGACAGTTTATCGAGCAGTACTTC.

This clonotype was detected only a few times. DNA of the CDR3: TGTGCCAGCAGCCAAGAGATACTCCGCGGCTACACCTTC. Translated: CASSQEILRGYTF. The J gene is TRBJ1-2, the V gene TRBV3-1; D call uncertain. The CDR3 consists of 13 residues. Deletions cut 0 bases from V and 8 bases from J, with 10 bases between. CDR1 LGHDT and CDR2 YNNKEL come from the germline V gene (reference sequence).

The sample holds many counts of this clonotype. This CDR3 reads CASRLAVTSYEQYF. CDR3 in DNA: TGCGCCAGCAGGCTAGCGGTAACGTCCTACGAGCAGTACTTC. The genes are TRBV5-1 and TRBJ2-7, with TRBD2 matching 7 bases. This CDR3 region has 14 residues. After removal of 5 bases from V and 1 base from J, the junction contained 6 bases not matched to a gene. Per germline, CDR1 SGHRS and CDR2 YFSETQ.